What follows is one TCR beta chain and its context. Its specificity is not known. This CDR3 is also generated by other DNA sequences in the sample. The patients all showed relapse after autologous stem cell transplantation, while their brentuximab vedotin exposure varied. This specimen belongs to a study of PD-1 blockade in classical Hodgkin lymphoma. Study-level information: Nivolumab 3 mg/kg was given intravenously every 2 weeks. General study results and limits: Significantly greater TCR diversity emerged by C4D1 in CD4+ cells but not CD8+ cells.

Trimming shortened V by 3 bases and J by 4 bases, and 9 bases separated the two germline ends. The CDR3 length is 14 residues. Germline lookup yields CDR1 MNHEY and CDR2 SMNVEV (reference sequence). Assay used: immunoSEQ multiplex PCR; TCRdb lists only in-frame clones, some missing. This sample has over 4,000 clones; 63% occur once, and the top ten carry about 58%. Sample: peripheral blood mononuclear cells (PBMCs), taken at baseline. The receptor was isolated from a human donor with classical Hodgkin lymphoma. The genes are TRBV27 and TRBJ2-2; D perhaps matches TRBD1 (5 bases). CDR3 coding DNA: TGTGCCAGCAGTTTCAGGGTGAGCACCGGGGAGCTGTTTTTT. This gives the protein CASSFRVSTGELFF.